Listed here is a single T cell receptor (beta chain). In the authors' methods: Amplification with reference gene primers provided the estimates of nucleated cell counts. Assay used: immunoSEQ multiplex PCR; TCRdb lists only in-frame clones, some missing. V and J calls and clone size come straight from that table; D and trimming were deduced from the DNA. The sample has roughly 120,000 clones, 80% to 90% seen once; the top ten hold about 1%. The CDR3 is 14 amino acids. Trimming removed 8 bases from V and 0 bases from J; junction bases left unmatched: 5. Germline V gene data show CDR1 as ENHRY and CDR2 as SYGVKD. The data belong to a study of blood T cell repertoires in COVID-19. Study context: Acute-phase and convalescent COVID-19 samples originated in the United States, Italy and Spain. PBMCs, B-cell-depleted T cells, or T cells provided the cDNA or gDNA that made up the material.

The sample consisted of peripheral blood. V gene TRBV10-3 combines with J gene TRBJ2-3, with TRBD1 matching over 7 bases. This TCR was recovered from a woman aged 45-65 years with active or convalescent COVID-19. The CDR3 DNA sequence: TGTGCCATCCGGGACAGCAGGAGCACAGATACGCAGTATTTT. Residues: CAIRDSRSTDTQYF.